Following are 26 T cell receptor beta chains from one sample sequenced in a study of blood T cell repertoires in COVID-19. Only in-frame clones appear in the TCRdb table, and some are missing; sequencing was by immunoSEQ multiplex PCR. The data show 250,000 to 350,000 clones, 89% seen once. Source material: peripheral blood. Receptors were obtained from a woman between 35 and 50 years old who had recovered from COVID-19.

Of note for this clone: Other DNA variants within this sample encode the same CDR3. This chain connects TRBV9 to TRBJ2-3; a possible D gene is TRBD2 (5 bases). This CDR3 contains 13 residues. Trimming pared 2 bases from V and 1 base from J, leaving 5 bases between. Germline CDR1 SGDLS, CDR2 YYNGEE. The CDR3, as DNA: TGTGCCAGCAGCGTCGGGGGCACAGATACGCAGTATTTT. Residues: CASSVGGTDTQYF.

This rearrangement joins TRBV7-8 to TRBJ2-5; D is perhaps TRBD2 (5 bases). Between the trimmed V and J ends, which lost 3 bases and 8 bases, there was a span of 16 bases. The CDR3 consists of 14 residues. Germline-derived CDR1 and CDR2 are SGHVS and FQNEAQ. CDR3 coding DNA: TGTGCCAGCAGCTTGGGGTTCCTCGCGGGCACCCAGTACTTC. Amino acids: CASSLGFLAGTQYF.

The chain employs TRBV5-4 and TRBJ1-1; TRBD1 is a possible D gene (6 bases). Between the trimmed V and J ends, which lost 4 bases and 1 base, there was a span of 17 bases. This CDR3 has 16 residues. Looked up from germline, CDR1 is SGHNT and CDR2 is YYREEE (reference sequence). The CDR3 DNA sequence: TGTGCCAGCAGCCCCTCGGGGGGCGCAGGGAACACTGAAGCTTTCTTT. Translation: CASSPSGGAGNTEAFF.

V gene TRBV20-1 combines with J gene TRBJ2-1; D perhaps matches TRBD2 (5 bases). This CDR3 comprises 11 residues. Trimming stripped 6 bases from V and 6 bases from J, with 9 bases between. Germline V lookup: CDR1 DFQATT, CDR2 SNEGSKA (reference sequence). CDR3 nucleotides: TGCAGTGCGACGAGGGCCAATGAGCAGTTCTTC. Protein product: CSATRANEQFF.

The J gene is TRBJ1-1, the V gene TRBV27; weak D call: TRBD1 (5 bases). The V gene lost 2 bases and the J gene lost 1 base, with 14 bases spanning the gap. Per the germline V gene, CDR1 is MNHEY and CDR2 is SMNVEV (reference sequence). The CDR3 has 16 amino acids. The CDR3 protein is CASSLRPGHWNTEAFF. The CDR3 nucleotides are TGTGCCAGCAGTTTAAGGCCAGGGCATTGGAACACTGAAGCTTTCTTT.

This rearrangement joins TRBV3-1 (or the pseudogene TRBV3-2) to TRBJ2-1; 8 nucleotides align to TRBD2. V lost 4 bases and J lost 4; bases outside the gene matches: 9. CDR3 length: 16 amino acids. CDR1 is LGHDT and CDR2 is YNNKEL in the germline V gene (reference sequence). The CDR3 region has the DNA TGTGCCAGCAGCCTCGAGGGGACGGGAGGGTACAATGAGCAGTTCTTC. Translation gives CASSLEGTGGYNEQFF.

V and J are TRBV6-5 and TRBJ1-6; D is perhaps TRBD1 (5 bases). The CDR3 has 15 amino acids. The V gene's germline CDR1 is MNHEY and CDR2 SVGAGI. Trimming shortened V by 0 bases and J by 12 bases, and 15 bases separated the two germline ends. In DNA, the CDR3 is TGTGCCAGCAGTTACTCGTGGGTGACAGAAGAACCCCTCCACTTT. This codes for CASSYSWVTEEPLHF.

The chain employs TRBV5-6 and TRBJ2-1; 9 bases agree with TRBD1. CDR1 and CDR2 from the germline V gene are SGHDT and YYEEEE. The CDR3 is made up of 18 amino acids. V trimming: 2 bases; J trimming: 3 bases; junction bases outside the gene matches: 12. CDR3: CASSFRQGGRGFYNEQFF. CDR3 nucleotides: TGTGCCAGCAGCTTTCGACAGGGGGGACGCGGGTTCTACAATGAGCAGTTCTTC.

The chain uses TRBV7-8 and TRBJ2-1; 9 bases agree with TRBD2. CDR1 is SGHVS and CDR2 is FQNEAQ in the germline V gene. V lost 10 bases, J lost 1 base, and 5 bases stayed unmatched. The CDR3 runs 14 residues. The CDR3 sequence is CATLAGRSYNEQFF. In DNA, the CDR3 is TGTGCCACCCTAGCGGGACGGTCCTACAATGAGCAGTTCTTC.

The chain recombines TRBV7-9 with TRBJ2-1, with D unclear. Per the germline V gene, CDR1 is SEHNR and CDR2 is FQNEAQ (reference sequence). The CDR3 sequence is 12 residues long. V was pared by 1 base and J by 9 bases, with 7 bases between. Here the CDR3 DNA reads TGTGCCAGCAGCTTAGTGGCGGCTGAGCAGTTCTTC. This translates into CASSLVAAEQFF.

This chain uses TRBV27 with TRBJ2-7; the D is unclear. Germline V gene sequence: CDR1 MNHEY, CDR2 SMNVEV (reference sequence). CDR3 length: 14 amino acids. V was shortened by 3 bases and J by 6 bases, with 15 bases between the two germline ends. In DNA form, the CDR3 reads TGTGCCAGCAGTTTCAGTCAGTCTGGTGGCGAGCAGTACTTC. Its protein is CASSFSQSGGEQYF.

The chain uses TRBV27 and TRBJ2-1; weak D call: TRBD2 (5 bases). Trimming removed 10 bases at V and 2 bases at J, with 12 bases between. CDR3 length: 13 residues. Per the germline V gene, CDR1 is MNHEY and CDR2 is SMNVEV (reference sequence). The CDR3 nucleotides read TGTGCCATTAGGACTCCACCCTACAATGAGCAGTTCTTC. This encodes CAIRTPPYNEQFF.

The count of this clone is one. V is TRBV7-8 and J is TRBJ1-1; 9 nucleotides line up with TRBD1. The CDR3 loop spans 16 amino acids. Trimming at V came to 5 bases and at J to 1 base, leaving 8 bases not matched to a gene. Germline V lookup: CDR1 SGHVS, CDR2 FQNEAQ. CDR3 in amino acids: CASSRDRGGGNTEAFF. CDR3 sequence (DNA): TGTGCCAGCAGCCGAGACAGGGGGGGAGGGAACACTGAAGCTTTCTTT.

This chain links TRBV2 with TRBJ2-5; D perhaps matches TRBD2 (5 bases). CDR1 and CDR2 (germline): SNHLY, FYNNEI. CDR3 length: 12 amino acids. V gave up 8 bases and J gave up 8 bases, with 15 bases separating them. In DNA, the CDR3 is TGTGCCAGCGTCGAGGGAGAGGGTACCCAGTACTTC. It specifies CASVEGEGTQYF.

The chain recombines TRBV27 with TRBJ2-7, with no clear D. The CDR3 has 13 residues. Germline V gene sequence: CDR1 MNHEY, CDR2 SMNVEV (reference sequence). Trimming took 2 bases from V and 7 from J, leaving 12 bases between them. In DNA, the CDR3 is TGTGCCAGCAGTTTAGGCCCGGTCGGGGAGCAGTACTTC. It codes for CASSLGPVGEQYF.

The gene calls are TRBV27 and TRBJ2-7; D uncertain. Germline CDR1 and CDR2: MNHEY and SMNVEV (reference sequence). This CDR3 has 11 amino acids. The ends were cut back, 2 bases at V and 6 bases at J, with 5 bases in the middle. The DNA of the CDR3 is TGTGCCAGCAGTTTAGGGCCCGAGCAGTACTTC. This encodes CASSLGPEQYF.

The chain links TRBV5-1 to TRBJ2-5, with 7 bases matching TRBD2. Germline CDR1 is SGHRS and CDR2 is YFSETQ. The CDR3 covers 13 residues. V shed 7 bases, J shed 5 bases, and the junction held 8 bases outside the gene matches. CDR3 amino acids: CASAITGGETQYF. In nucleotides, the CDR3 is TGCGCCAGCGCAATAACCGGGGGGGAGACCCAGTACTTC.

This chain links TRBV7-6 with TRBJ1-1; the D gene is possibly TRBD1 (5 bases). V was shortened by 5 bases and J by 3 bases, with 10 bases between the two germline ends. From germline, CDR1 is SGHVS and CDR2 FNYEAQ. The CDR3 loop spans 13 amino acids. DNA of the CDR3: TGTGCCAGCAGCCCAGGGCTAGACACTGAAGCTTTCTTT. This gives the protein CASSPGLDTEAFF. The variable domain in full, with the rest retrieved from reference TRBV7-6 and TRBJ1-1, is GAGVSQSPRYKVTKRGQDVALRCDPISGHVSLYWYRQALGQGPEFLTYFNYEAQQDKSGLPNDRFSAERPEGSISTLTIQRTEQRDSAMYRCASSPGLDTEAFFGQGTRLTVV.

This clone has more than one count but fewer than ten. The chain is built from TRBV18 and TRBJ2-1; D not resolved. The ends were cut back, 5 bases at V and 3 bases at J, with 8 bases in the middle. The CDR3 consists of 13 residues. Germline V gene data show CDR1 as KGHSH and CDR2 as LQKENI. The CDR3 sequence is CASSNSLYNEQFF. The DNA of the CDR3 is TGTGCCAGCTCAAACAGCCTCTACAATGAGCAGTTCTTC.

This chain connects TRBV18 to TRBJ2-3; possibly TRBD2 for D (5 bases). Per germline, CDR1 KGHSH and CDR2 LQKENI. With 6 bases removed from V and 2 bases from J, the gap between germline ends came to 12 bases. CDR3 length: 14 amino acids. DNA of the CDR3: TGTGCCAGCTCCCGAGCGGACCACACAGATACGCAGTATTTT. It is translated as CASSRADHTDTQYF.

The chain uses TRBV7-9 and TRBJ2-7; 9 bases are a match to TRBD1. The CDR3 extends over 15 amino acids. The V segment lost 5 bases and the J segment 2 bases; nucleotides outside the gene matches: 7. Germline V gene lookup returns CDR1 SEHNR and CDR2 FQNEAQ (reference sequence). This CDR3 reads CASSRPGQGAYEQYF. For the CDR3, the DNA is TGTGCCAGCAGCAGACCGGGACAGGGCGCCTACGAGCAGTACTTC.

The chain joins TRBV3-1 (or the pseudogene TRBV3-2) to TRBJ2-2; D is possibly TRBD2 (6 bases). This CDR3 contains 14 residues. Germline-derived CDR1 and CDR2 are LGHDT and YNNKEL (reference sequence). Trimming removed 4 bases at V and 5 bases at J, with 11 bases between. CDR3 bases: TGTGCCAGCAGCCCAGCGGGCCGGACCGGGGAGCTGTTTTTT. Amino acids: CASSPAGRTGELFF.

This chain connects TRBV11-3 to TRBJ2-2; 14 positions match TRBD2. V was clipped by 5 bases and J by 8 bases; unmatched bases: 10. CDR3 length: 17 amino acids. Germline lookup yields CDR1 SGHNT and CDR2 YENEEA. In DNA, the CDR3 is TGTGCCAGCAGCCCCCGACTAGCGGGAGGGCGGCCGGGGGAGCTGTTTTTT. Encoded protein: CASSPRLAGGRPGELFF. The full variable domain, in which reference TRBV11-3 and TRBJ2-2 provide the parts outside the CDR3, is EAGVVQSPRYKIIEKKQPVAFWCNPISGHNTLYWYLQNLGQGPELLIRYENEEAVDDSQLPKDRFSAERLKGVDSTLKIQPAELGDSAVYLCASSPRLAGGRPGELFFGEGSRLTVL.

The chain recombines TRBV27 with TRBJ2-3; TRBD2 matches at 13 bases. The CDR3 is 18 residues long. J gave up 3 bases and V 5 bases, and 11 bases lay outside the gene matches. The V gene's germline CDR1 is MNHEY and CDR2 SMNVEV (reference sequence). The CDR3 DNA sequence: TGTGCCAGCAGTCCGGGCGGGACTAGCGGGAAAGCAACAGATACGCAGTATTTT. It is translated as CASSPGGTSGKATDTQYF.

The V and J genes are TRBV3-1 (or the pseudogene TRBV3-2) and TRBJ2-2; 7 positions agree with TRBD1. CDR1 and CDR2 (germline): LGHDT, YNNKEL (reference sequence). The V segment lost 1 base and the J segment 0 bases; nucleotides outside the gene matches: 5. The CDR3 is 17 amino acids. CDR3 in amino acids: CASSQAPGQANTGELFF. CDR3 sequence (DNA): TGTGCCAGCAGCCAAGCACCAGGACAGGCGAACACCGGGGAGCTGTTTTTT.

In this sample, this clone turned up many times. The chain has TRBV6-2 or TRBV6-3 and TRBJ1-5, with 7 bases fitting TRBD1. The junction had 6 bases not matched to a gene; V was cut back by 5 bases and J by 2 bases. This CDR3 has 15 residues. CDR1 is MNHEY and CDR2 is SVGEGT in the germline V gene. The CDR3 loop reads CASSATGEGNQPQHF. For the CDR3, the DNA is TGTGCCAGCAGTGCTACAGGGGAAGGCAATCAGCCCCAGCATTTT.